One and the same sample provided the 29 T cell receptor beta chains below, sequenced in a study of T cell responses to AZD1222 COVID-19 vaccine. TCRdb keeps only in-frame clones here, not all; method: immunoSEQ multiplex PCR. The profile shows more than 95,000 clones, approximately 90% of them singletons. The sample consisted of peripheral blood, taken on day 0 of AZD1222 vaccination. These receptors all stem from an adult in good health.

V usage is TRBV7-2 and J usage is TRBJ2-7; D is unclear. V was pared by 0 bases and J by 1 base, with 7 bases between. The CDR3 runs 14 residues. CDR1 is SGHTA, CDR2 FQGNSA, per germline. The CDR3 protein is CASSLAWQSYEQYF. CDR3 nucleotide sequence: TGTGCCAGCAGCTTAGCCTGGCAGTCCTACGAGCAGTACTTC.

The chain combines TRBV5-6 with TRBJ2-5, with TRBD1 matching 7 bases. CDR1 is SGHDT, CDR2 YYEEEE, per germline. V lost 4 bases to trimming and J lost 5 bases; unmatched junction nucleotides: 8. This CDR3 region has 14 residues. The CDR3 protein is CASSGRQGWETQYF. The CDR3 DNA sequence: TGTGCCAGCAGCGGGAGACAGGGTTGGGAGACCCAGTACTTC.

The V and J genes are TRBV6-5 and TRBJ1-3; D is possibly TRBD1 (6 bases). Per germline, CDR1 MNHEY and CDR2 SVGAGI. Trimming pared 4 bases from V and 6 bases from J, leaving 16 bases between. This CDR3 is built from 15 residues. The CDR3 protein is CASSWTSGGENTIYF. The CDR3 DNA follows: TGTGCCAGCAGTTGGACCTCGGGGGGCGAAAACACCATATATTTT.

The chain links TRBV5-8 to TRBJ1-6, with a tentative D call TRBD1 (5 bases). Germline-derived CDR1 and CDR2 are SGHTS and YDEGEE. V was trimmed by 4 bases and J by 17 bases, leaving 19 bases between them. This CDR3 is built from 13 residues. In DNA, the CDR3 is TGTGCCAGCAGCCCTACCCGACAGACAAGAATCCACTTT. Its protein product is CASSPTRQTRIHF.

The chain uses TRBV3-1 (or the pseudogene TRBV3-2) and TRBJ2-1; unclear D gene. Deletions cut 4 bases from V and 8 bases from J, with 21 bases between. CDR1 and CDR2 (germline): LGHDT, YNNKEL (reference sequence). The CDR3 extends over 16 amino acids. CDR3: CASSLVRRLPPDEQFF. CDR3 nucleotides: TGTGCCAGCAGCCTCGTGCGCCGGCTACCCCCCGATGAGCAGTTCTTC.

As DNA, the CDR3 is TGTGCCAGCAGCGTCTCGATCTCCTGGGGACAAGAGACCCAGTACTTC. Its protein product is CASSVSISWGQETQYF. The gene calls are TRBV5-4 and TRBJ2-5; D remains unclear. This CDR3 has 16 residues. The V and J ends lost 4 bases and 2 bases respectively, with 18 bases between them. The germline gives CDR1 SGHNT, CDR2 YYREEE (reference sequence). The complete variable domain, with remaining parts taken from reference TRBV5-4 and TRBJ2-5, reads ETGVTQSPTHLIKTRGQQVTLRCSSQSGHNTVSWYQQALGQGPQFIFQYYREEENGRGNFPPRFSGLQFPNYSSELNVNALELDDSALYLCASSVSISWGQETQYFGPGTRLLVL.

The chain carries TRBV28 and TRBJ2-2; TRBD2 matches at 12 bases. This CDR3 contains 19 residues. Germline values: CDR1 MDHEN, CDR2 SYDVKM. J was trimmed by 1 base and V by 5 bases; bases with no gene match: 11. The CDR3 loop is CASSPAASGGAGNTGELFF. The CDR3 DNA sequence: TGTGCCAGCAGTCCCGCAGCTAGCGGGGGGGCGGGGAACACCGGGGAGCTGTTTTTT.

The CDR3 sequence: CASTDSQGNEQFF. The CDR3 bases are TGTGCCAGCACCGACTCACAGGGTAATGAGCAGTTCTTC. The chain combines TRBV28 with TRBJ2-1; possible D gene TRBD1, 6 bases. Germline loops: CDR1 MDHEN, CDR2 SYDVKM. Trimming removed 7 bases at V and 7 bases at J, with 14 bases between. CDR3 size: 13 residues.

The genes are TRBV28 and TRBJ1-2; the match to TRBD1 covers 8 bases. Trimming took 3 bases from V and 7 from J; bases not matched to a gene: 10. From germline, CDR1 is MDHEN and CDR2 SYDVKM. There are 15 residues in the CDR3. The CDR3 nucleotides read TGTGCCAGCAGTTTTCAGGGCAGGGGGCTGTCTGGCTACACCTTC. It specifies CASSFQGRGLSGYTF.

J is TRBJ1-5 and V is TRBV25-1; TRBD1 aligns across 8 bases. The CDR3 has 14 residues. J was trimmed by 5 bases and V by 8 bases; bases with no gene match: 8. Germline V gene data show CDR1 as MGHDK and CDR2 as SYGVNS. The CDR3 DNA sequence: TGTGCCAGCGCCGGGACAGGAAATTATCAGCCCCAGCATTTT. This codes for CASAGTGNYQPQHF.

The chain combines TRBV7-9 with TRBJ1-6; 9 bases map to TRBD1. The CDR3 length is 16 residues. V trimming: 4 bases; J trimming: 10 bases; junction bases outside the gene matches: 11. Germline V gene lookup returns CDR1 SEHNR and CDR2 FQNEAQ (reference sequence). The CDR3 nucleotides read TGTGCCAGCAGCTCCTGGGTGGACAGGGGAAACTCACCCCTCCACTTT. Its protein is CASSSWVDRGNSPLHF.

This chain joins TRBV5-5 and TRBJ1-1; possibly TRBD1 for D (5 bases). Germline values: CDR1 SGHKS, CDR2 YYEKEE (reference sequence). Trimming removed 4 bases at V and 0 bases at J, with 10 bases between. This CDR3 spans 14 amino acids. The CDR3 sequence: CASSPTAMNTEAFF. CDR3 nucleotides: TGTGCCAGCAGCCCGACAGCTATGAACACTGAAGCTTTCTTT.

V is TRBV29-1 and J is TRBJ2-3, with 8 bases aligning to TRBD1. The CDR3 runs to 13 residues. Unmatched junction bases numbered 3, after V lost 7 bases and J lost 0 bases. Germline V gene data show CDR1 as SQVTM and CDR2 as ANQGSEA. Written as DNA, the CDR3 is TGCAGCGCCGGGACAGGTAGCACAGATACGCAGTATTTT. As protein: CSAGTGSTDTQYF.

The chain recombines TRBV2 with TRBJ1-5; 8 bases fit TRBD1. Germline V gives CDR1 SNHLY, CDR2 FYNNEI. CDR3 length: 14 residues. J lost 6 bases, V lost 7 bases, and 8 bases had no gene match. CDR3 protein: CASNRGGEGQPQHF. The CDR3 nucleotides read TGTGCCAGCAACAGGGGGGGAGAGGGTCAGCCCCAGCATTTT.

The rearrangement links TRBV2 to TRBJ2-3, with a tentative D call TRBD2 (6 bases). CDR3 length equals 13 residues. V dropped 9 bases and J dropped 5 bases, with 15 bases sitting between them. Germline V gene lookup returns CDR1 SNHLY and CDR2 FYNNEI. The CDR3 spells CASDTGLGDTQYF. DNA of the CDR3: TGTGCCAGTGACACGGGACTCGGAGATACGCAGTATTTT.

This chain uses TRBV7-3 with TRBJ2-1, with 16 bases fitting TRBD2. Losses at the gene ends were 4 bases for V and 15 bases for J; bases not matched to a gene: 9. This CDR3 has 15 amino acids. CDR1 is SGHTA, CDR2 FQGTGA, per germline. CDR3 sequence (DNA): TGTGCCAGCAGCTCCCACGGGACTAGCGGGAGGGGAGGGTTCTTC. It encodes CASSSHGTSGRGGFF.

The V and J genes are TRBV14 and TRBJ2-1, with D perhaps matching TRBD1 (5 bases). Trimming took 0 bases from V and 3 from J, leaving 6 bases between them. This CDR3 comprises 14 residues. Germline CDR1 reads SGHDN; CDR2 reads FVKESK. The CDR3 spells CASSQDGHYNEQFF. For the CDR3, the DNA is TGTGCCAGCAGCCAAGACGGACACTACAATGAGCAGTTCTTC.

The chain links TRBV12-3 or TRBV12-4 to TRBJ1-3, with D unresolved. Trimming took 10 bases from V and 2 from J, leaving 12 bases between them. This CDR3 contains 13 residues. CDR3 nucleotide sequence: TGTGCCACCCCCGGGTTGGCTGGAAACACCATATATTTT. Residues: CATPGLAGNTIYF.

The V and J genes are TRBV27 and TRBJ1-2; D might be TRBD1 (6 bases). Trimming took off 5 bases at V and 2 bases at J, with 15 bases between the two ends. The CDR3 has 15 amino acids. Germline lookup yields CDR1 MNHEY and CDR2 SMNVEV (reference sequence). The CDR3 sequence: CASSPGQRPNYGYTF. The CDR3 nucleotides read TGTGCCAGCAGTCCAGGACAGCGACCAAACTATGGCTACACCTTC.

The genes are TRBV9 and TRBJ1-2, with D perhaps TRBD1 (5 bases). The CDR3 spans 13 residues. Germline V gives CDR1 SGDLS, CDR2 YYNGEE. The V gene lost 0 bases and the J gene lost 8 bases, with 11 bases spanning the gap. CDR3 sequence: CASSVGGAGGYTF. The CDR3 nucleotides read TGTGCCAGCAGCGTAGGCGGGGCAGGAGGCTACACCTTC.

This clone was seen more than once but under ten times. The rearrangement joins TRBV7-2 to TRBJ1-2; no definite D call. Trimming cost V 3 bases and J 1 base, with 9 bases left between them. The germline V gene encodes CDR1 SGHTA and CDR2 FQGNSA. The CDR3 has 14 residues. CDR3 sequence (DNA): TGTGCCAGCAGCTTGAATAGGATTAACTATGGCTACACCTTC. Translated: CASSLNRINYGYTF.

This clone was seen a handful of times. The genes are TRBV11-2 and TRBJ1-5; D might be TRBD1 (5 bases). Trimming took 0 bases from V and 3 from J, leaving 9 bases between them. Looked up from germline, CDR1 is SGHAT and CDR2 is FQNNGV. CDR3 length: 15 residues. The CDR3 bases are TGTGCCAGCAGCTTAGAACCAGGGCCCAATCAGCCCCAGCATTTT. Protein sequence: CASSLEPGPNQPQHF.

The chain is built from TRBV20-1 and TRBJ2-2; no definite D call. Germline V gives CDR1 DFQATT, CDR2 SNEGSKA (reference sequence). V was clipped by 3 bases and J by 5 bases, with 7 bases between them. There are 12 residues in the CDR3. The CDR3, as DNA: TGCAGTGCTAGTGGGCGGACCGGGGAGCTGTTTTTT. Protein product: CSASGRTGELFF.

The V gene is TRBV18, the J gene TRBJ1-2; D is unresolved. There are 13 residues in the CDR3. Deletions cut 0 bases from V and 6 bases from J, with 8 bases between. Germline loops: CDR1 KGHSH, CDR2 LQKENI. The CDR3 sequence is CASSPPGYNGYTF. The CDR3 DNA follows: TGTGCCAGCTCACCACCAGGGTATAATGGCTACACCTTC.

This clone was seen just once. The rearrangement joins TRBV7-2 to TRBJ1-1, with TRBD1 matching 8 bases. J gave up 0 bases and V 5 bases, and 5 bases lay outside the gene matches. The CDR3 sequence is 15 residues long. Germline V CDR1 and CDR2: SGHTA, FQGNSA. In DNA, the CDR3 is TGTGCCAGCAGCCCTCAGACAGGGGTGAACACTGAAGCTTTCTTT. Its translation: CASSPQTGVNTEAFF.

The chain joins TRBV28 to TRBJ2-7; TRBD1 agrees at 8 bases. The V and J ends lost 6 bases and 5 bases, in that order; junction bases with no gene match: 9. The CDR3 runs to 14 residues. Germline CDR1 and CDR2: MDHEN and SYDVKM. The CDR3 coding sequence is TGTGCCAGCAGGACCGGACAGGGCGTCCACGAGCAGTACTTC. It encodes CASRTGQGVHEQYF.

The rearrangement links TRBV6-6 to TRBJ1-6; perhaps TRBD1 as D (5 bases). The germline V gene encodes CDR1 MNHNY and CDR2 SVGAGI (reference sequence). This CDR3 has 14 amino acids. Trimming stripped 8 bases from V and 7 bases from J, with 15 bases between. In DNA, the CDR3 is TGTGCCAGCGCTGGCTGGGGGAGGAATTCACCCCTCCACTTT. It yields the protein CASAGWGRNSPLHF.

The chain carries TRBV3-1 (or the pseudogene TRBV3-2) and TRBJ2-2; D remains ambiguous. Trimming removed 3 bases at V and 6 bases at J, with 2 bases between. The CDR3 totals 11 residues. CDR1 LGHDT and CDR2 YNNKEL come from the germline V gene (reference sequence). The CDR3 DNA follows: TGTGCCAGCAGCCAGGCCGGGGAGCTGTTTTTT. It codes for CASSQAGELFF.

The V and J genes are TRBV9 and TRBJ2-1; TRBD2 aligns across 9 bases. V dropped 0 bases and J dropped 0; count of bases not matched to a gene: 4. Germline lookup yields CDR1 SGDLS and CDR2 YYNGEE. CDR3 length: 17 residues. The CDR3 DNA reads TGTGCCAGCAGCGTAGGTCGTAGCGGGAGCTCCTACAATGAGCAGTTCTTC. As protein: CASSVGRSGSSYNEQFF.